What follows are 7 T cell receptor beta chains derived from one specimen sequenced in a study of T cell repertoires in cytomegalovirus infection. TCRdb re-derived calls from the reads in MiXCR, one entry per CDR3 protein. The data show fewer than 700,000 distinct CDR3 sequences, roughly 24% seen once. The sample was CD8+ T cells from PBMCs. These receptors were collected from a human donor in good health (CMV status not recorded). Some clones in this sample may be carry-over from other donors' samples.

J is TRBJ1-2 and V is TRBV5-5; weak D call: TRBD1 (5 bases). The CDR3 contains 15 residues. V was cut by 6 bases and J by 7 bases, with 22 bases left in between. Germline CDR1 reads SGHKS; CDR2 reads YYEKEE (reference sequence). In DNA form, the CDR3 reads TGTGCCAGCACCCCCGCGGAACCAGGGTTGAGTGGCTACACCTTC. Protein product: CASTPAEPGLSGYTF. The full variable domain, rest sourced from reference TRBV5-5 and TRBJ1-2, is DAGVTQSPTHLIKTRGQQVTLRCSPISGHKSVSWYQQVLGQGPQFIFQYYEKEERGRGNFPDRFSARQFPNYSSELNVNALLLGDSALYLCASTPAEPGLSGYTFGSGTRLTVV.

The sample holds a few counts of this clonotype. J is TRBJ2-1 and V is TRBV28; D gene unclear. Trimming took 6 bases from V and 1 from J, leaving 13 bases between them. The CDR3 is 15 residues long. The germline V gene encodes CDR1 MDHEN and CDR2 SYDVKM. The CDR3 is CASRTLILSYNEQFF. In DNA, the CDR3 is TGTGCCAGCAGAACGCTTATACTATCCTACAATGAGCAGTTCTTC.

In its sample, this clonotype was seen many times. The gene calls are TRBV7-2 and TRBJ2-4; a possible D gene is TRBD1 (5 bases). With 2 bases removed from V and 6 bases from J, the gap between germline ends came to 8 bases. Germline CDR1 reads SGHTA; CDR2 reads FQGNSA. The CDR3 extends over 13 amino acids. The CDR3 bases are TGTGCCAGCAGCTTATATCAGGGAAACATTCAGTACTTC. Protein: CASSLYQGNIQYF. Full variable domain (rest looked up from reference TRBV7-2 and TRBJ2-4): GAGVSQSPSNKVTEKGKDVELRCDPISGHTALYWYRQSLGQGLEFLIYFQGNSAPDKSGLPSDRFSAERTGGSVSTLTIQRTQQEDSAVYLCASSLYQGNIQYFGAGTRLSVL.

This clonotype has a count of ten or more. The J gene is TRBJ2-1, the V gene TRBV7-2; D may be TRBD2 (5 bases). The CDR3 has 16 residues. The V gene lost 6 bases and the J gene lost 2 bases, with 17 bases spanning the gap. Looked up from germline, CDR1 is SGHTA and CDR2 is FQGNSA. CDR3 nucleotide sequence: TGTGCCAGCAGTTTTATTACTAGTTTACCCTACAATGAGCAGTTCTTC. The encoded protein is CASSFITSLPYNEQFF.

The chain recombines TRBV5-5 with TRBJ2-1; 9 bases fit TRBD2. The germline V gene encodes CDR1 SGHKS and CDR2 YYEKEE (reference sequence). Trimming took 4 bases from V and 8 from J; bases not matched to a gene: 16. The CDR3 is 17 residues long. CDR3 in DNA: TGTGCCAGCAGCCCTACCCTCCTTAGCGGGGGATGGGATGAGCAGTTCTTC. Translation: CASSPTLLSGGWDEQFF.

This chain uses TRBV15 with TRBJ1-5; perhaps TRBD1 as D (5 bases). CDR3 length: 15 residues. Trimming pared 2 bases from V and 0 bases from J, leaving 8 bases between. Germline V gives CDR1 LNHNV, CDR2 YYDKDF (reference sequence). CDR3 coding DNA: TGTGCCACCAGCAGACAGGGTTATAGCAATCAGCCCCAGCATTTT. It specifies CATSRQGYSNQPQHF. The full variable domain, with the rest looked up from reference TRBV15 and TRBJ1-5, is DAMVIQNPRYQVTQFGKPVTLSCSQTLNHNVMYWYQQKSSQAPKLLFHYYDKDFNNEADTPDNFQSRRPNTSFCFLDIRSPGLGDTAMYLCATSRQGYSNQPQHFGDGTRLSIL.

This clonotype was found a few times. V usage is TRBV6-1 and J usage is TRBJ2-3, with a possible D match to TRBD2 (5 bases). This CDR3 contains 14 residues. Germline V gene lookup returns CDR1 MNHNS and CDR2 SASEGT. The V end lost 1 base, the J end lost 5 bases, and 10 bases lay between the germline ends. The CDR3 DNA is TGTGCCAGCAGTGAAGAGAGGGCGCGAGATACGCAGTATTTT. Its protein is CASSEERARDTQYF.